Below are 17 T cell receptor beta chains sequenced from a single sample in a study of T-cell memory formation after mild COVID-19. TCRdb analysed the 5' RACE reads with MiXCR anew, one entry per CDR3 protein. The sample contains about 39,000 distinct CDR3 sequences, about 6.1% of which appear only once. Sequenced input: PBMCs or a T cell subset sorted from them (not recorded which). The receptor source for this set is an adult who had mild COVID-19 (a few samples of this study predate the infection). Cell type and time point are not known.

At least ten counts were recorded for this clonotype. The J gene is TRBJ2-6, the V gene TRBV6-5; D call uncertain. V shed 3 bases and J shed 0 bases, with 12 bases lying between them. This CDR3 is built from 17 residues. The germline gives CDR1 MNHEY, CDR2 SVGAGI. The CDR3 DNA reads TGTGCCAGCAGTTATTCGAGACCCAACTCTGGGGCCAACGTCCTGACTTTC. Protein product: CASSYSRPNSGANVLTF.

The chain recombines TRBV11-3 with TRBJ2-1; TRBD2 aligns across 7 bases. The CDR3 is 14 residues long. Trimming took 4 bases from V and 8 from J; bases not matched to a gene: 8. Germline CDR1 is SGHNT and CDR2 is YENEEA. CDR3 coding DNA: TGTGCCAGCAGCTATTTCAGCGGGATGGATGAGCAGTTCTTC. Its protein is CASSYFSGMDEQFF.

There are a few counts of this clonotype. The V gene is TRBV2, the J gene TRBJ2-7; D uncertain. Trimming removed 4 bases at V and 2 bases at J, with 9 bases between. The germline V gene has CDR1 SNHLY and CDR2 FYNNEI. There are 13 residues in the CDR3. The CDR3 nucleotides are TGTGCCAGCAGTGGACGGGTACCCTACGAGCAGTACTTC. It codes for CASSGRVPYEQYF.

This clonotype was observed a few times. The rearrangement links TRBV19 to TRBJ1-1; 11 bases line up with TRBD1. This CDR3 comprises 16 residues. The J segment lost 0 bases and the V segment lost 5 bases, leaving 5 bases of the junction unmatched. Germline V gene data show CDR1 as LNHDA and CDR2 as SQIVND (reference sequence). In DNA, the CDR3 is TGTGCCAGTAGTGTAAGGGACAGGGGGATGAACACTGAAGCTTTCTTT. This gives the protein CASSVRDRGMNTEAFF.

This clonotype was counted a few times. The rearrangement links TRBV24-1 to TRBJ2-1, with 7 bases identical to TRBD2. Germline lookup yields CDR1 KGHDR and CDR2 SFDVKD. There are 15 residues in the CDR3. V was pared by 3 bases and J by 9 bases, with 10 bases of the junction left unmatched. The DNA for the CDR3 is TGTGCCACCAGTGATCCCCGGGGGAGGGGCGGTGAGCAGTTCTTC. Translated, it gives CATSDPRGRGGEQFF.

Ten or more counts support this clonotype. The chain joins TRBV12-3 or TRBV12-4 to TRBJ2-1, with TRBD2 matching 10 bases. The CDR3 loop spans 16 amino acids. V lost 4 bases, J lost 3 bases, and 6 bases stayed unmatched. CDR3 residues: CASSSASGGLYNEQFF. The CDR3 DNA sequence: TGTGCCAGCAGTTCCGCTAGCGGGGGTCTCTACAATGAGCAGTTCTTC.

This clonotype came up many times. This chain uses TRBV7-8 with TRBJ2-5; 8 positions match TRBD1. Germline CDR1 and CDR2: SGHVS and FQNEAQ. J gave up 5 bases and V 5 bases, and 10 bases lay outside the gene matches. The CDR3 sequence is 15 residues long. The CDR3 protein is CASSTHRQGTETQYF. The CDR3 region has the DNA TGTGCCAGCAGCACCCATCGACAGGGGACGGAGACCCAGTACTTC.

This clonotype turned up a few times. The chain carries TRBV24-1 and TRBJ1-4; D ambiguous. CDR1 is KGHDR, CDR2 SFDVKD, per germline. Trimming removed 4 bases from V and 8 bases from J, with 13 bases in between. The length of the CDR3 is 14 residues. The CDR3 sequence: CATSETGGGEKLFF. The CDR3 DNA reads as TGTGCCACCAGTGAAACGGGAGGCGGCGAAAAACTGTTTTTT.

The CDR3 sequence: CASSLGPGETYEQYF. The CDR3 DNA reads TGTGCCAGCAGCTTAGGGCCGGGGGAGACCTACGAGCAGTACTTC. The rearrangement joins TRBV7-3 to TRBJ2-7, with a tentative D call TRBD2 (6 bases). The CDR3 consists of 15 residues. Per the germline V gene, CDR1 is SGHTA and CDR2 is FQGTGA. The germline V and J ends were trimmed by 2 bases and 2 bases, with 13 bases remaining between them.

This clonotype was found many times. The CDR3 DNA reads TGTGCCAGCAGCTTAGTACTAGGCGAGCAGTACTTC. Protein: CASSLVLGEQYF. The rearrangement links TRBV7-2 to TRBJ2-7, with D possibly being TRBD2 (5 bases). The CDR3 totals 12 residues. Trimming pared 1 base from V and 6 bases from J, leaving 7 bases between. The germline V gene has CDR1 SGHTA and CDR2 FQGNSA. The variable domain in full, with the rest retrieved from reference TRBV7-2 and TRBJ2-7, is GAGVSQSPSNKVTEKGKDVELRCDPISGHTALYWYRQSLGQGLEFLIYFQGNSAPDKSGLPSDRFSAERTGGSVSTLTIQRTQQEDSAVYLCASSLVLGEQYFGPGTRLTVT.

This clonotype was recorded many times. The gene calls are TRBV10-3 and TRBJ2-7; D is perhaps TRBD1 (5 bases). The CDR3 is made up of 14 amino acids. V lost 10 bases and J lost 9, with 25 bases in between. CDR1 and CDR2 (germline): ENHRY, SYGVKD. The CDR3 DNA follows: TGTGCCACCTCCCCCTACACAGGCGCGACGGCGCAGTACTTC. This gives the protein CATSPYTGATAQYF.

This clonotype appeared a few times. The rearrangement uses TRBV11-1 and TRBJ2-1; D is ambiguous. V lost 5 bases to trimming and J lost 0 bases, with 11 bases between them. Per the germline V gene, CDR1 is SGHAT and CDR2 is FQDESV (reference sequence). This CDR3 has 15 amino acids. As DNA, the CDR3 is TGTGCCAGCAGCCCCAAGGTTAGCTCCTACAATGAGCAGTTCTTC. It yields the protein CASSPKVSSYNEQFF.

The chain couples TRBV7-2 to TRBJ1-5; no firm D call. The germline V and J ends were trimmed by 5 bases and 2 bases, with 31 bases remaining between them. CDR1 is SGHTA, CDR2 FQGNSA, per germline. The CDR3 loop spans 21 amino acids. The CDR3 DNA is TGTGCCAGCAGCCTAAGCCGGGCATCGGGCTCTACCCTTGATGGCAATCAGCCCCAGCATTTT. Amino acids: CASSLSRASGSTLDGNQPQHF.

This clonotype has just one count. The chain recombines TRBV5-6 with TRBJ1-1; the D is unclear. Trimming left V 0 bases short and J 7 bases short, with 7 bases between. There are 12 residues in the CDR3. Germline V gene data show CDR1 as SGHDT and CDR2 as YYEEEE. The CDR3 spells CASSLVGSEAFF. Here the CDR3 DNA reads TGTGCCAGCAGCTTGGTTGGGAGTGAAGCTTTCTTT.

This clonotype came up many times. The V call is TRBV12-3 or TRBV12-4, the J call TRBJ2-5, with D tentatively TRBD1 or TRBD2 (5 bases each). This CDR3 has 13 residues. Between the trimmed V and J ends, which lost 7 bases and 7 bases, there was a span of 16 bases. This CDR3 is CASTLVGVGTQYF. The CDR3 DNA reads TGTGCCAGCACCCTTGTGGGGGTAGGGACCCAGTACTTC.

This clonotype has ten or more counts. V and J are TRBV12-3 or TRBV12-4 and TRBJ2-2; 8 nucleotides line up with TRBD2. The CDR3 totals 15 residues. V gave up 10 bases and J gave up 8 bases; unmatched junction bases: 15. The CDR3 DNA sequence: TGTGCCACCGAAAGGTCCCAGCGGGGGAATGGGGAGCTGTTTTTT. Protein: CATERSQRGNGELFF.

Many counts were recorded for this clonotype. The chain couples TRBV15 to TRBJ1-4; D is perhaps TRBD1 (6 bases). Germline assignment: CDR1 LNHNV and CDR2 YYDKDF (reference sequence). The V end was cut by 1 base, the J end by 8 bases, with 20 bases between. This CDR3 region has 17 residues. CDR3 loop: CATSRVADRPTLEKLFF. DNA of the CDR3: TGTGCCACCAGCAGAGTCGCCGACAGGCCCACCCTCGAAAAACTGTTTTTT.